This T cell receptor beta chain was identified in a study of CD8 T cells in ankylosing spondylitis. Whole-study findings and limits: The study identified a TCR beta motif of about eight highly homologous variants that appeared characteristic of ankylosing spondylitis blood.

One entry per CDR3 protein, called by TCRdb with MiXCR from the 5' RACE reads. Here the sample spans around 890,000 distinct CDR3 sequences, 12% being singletons. A few counts support this clonotype. Its matching antigen is unknown. The CDR3 length is 16 residues. V lost 10 bases, J lost 0 bases, and 21 bases lay in between. Germline V lookup: CDR1 MNHNS, CDR2 SASEGT. This chain uses TRBV6-1 with TRBJ1-2; possible D gene TRBD1, 6 bases. The specimen was blood, either unsorted or a sorted T cell fraction (not recorded which). This TCR came from a male donor with ankylosing spondylitis. The CDR3 DNA reads as TGTGCCACCTACGGAGGGGGGGATGAAGCTAACTATGGCTACACCTTC. It encodes CATYGGGDEANYGYTF.